The rows below give T cell receptor beta chains drawn from one sample of a study of CD8+ T cells in alopecia areata. Repertoires were generated with immunoSEQ multiplex PCR, while TCRdb's copy carries only in-frame clones and drops some. The sample yields 110,000 to 150,000 clones, around two thirds seen once. Specimen: CD8+ T cells sorted from blood. The source of these receptors is a human donor in good health. CDR3s include the opening cysteine and the closing phenylalanine or tryptophan. Fields, in order: CDR3 protein, J gene, V gene, D gene. A D gene is named only where the DNA matches it firmly.

CSAPPGAGETQYF TRBJ2-5 TRBV29-1 .
CASSEAQFPASGEGETQYF TRBJ2-5 TRBV2 .
CASSLGAGILGNEQFF TRBJ2-1 TRBV7-2 .
CASSPRQRDSLAYNEQFF TRBJ2-1 TRBV28 .
CASRPGQGYEQYF TRBJ2-7 TRBV25-1 TRBD1
CSALGTSGTDTQYF TRBJ2-3 TRBV29-1 TRBD2
CASSLALAGRQGEQYF TRBJ2-7 TRBV7-2 .
CAWSVGQGSYQETQYF TRBJ2-5 TRBV30 TRBD1
CASSPGSSYNEQFF TRBJ2-1 TRBV27 .
CASSQGTGREQFF TRBJ2-1 TRBV4-1 TRBD1
CSVVWGTEAFF TRBJ1-1 TRBV29-1 .
CASSFTGELFF TRBJ2-2 TRBV6-6 .
CAWAEGTQYF TRBJ2-5 TRBV30 .
CATSAGHLSEQYF TRBJ2-7 TRBV15 .
CATHRSGRNTGELFF TRBJ2-2 TRBV28 TRBD2
CASSSPQREQYF TRBJ2-7 TRBV6-6 .
CASSESGSTDTQYF TRBJ2-3 TRBV25-1 .
CASSAFVSAGETQYF TRBJ2-5 TRBV28 .
CASSLTEELKLFF . TRBV11-2 .
CASSLGASQIQYF TRBJ2-4 TRBV5-1 .
CSVEEANTGELFF TRBJ2-2 TRBV29-1 .
CSPSLGPEAFF TRBJ1-1 TRBV20-1 .
CASSGGTYTEAFF TRBJ1-1 TRBV7-8 .
CSVLVLSEQFF TRBJ2-1 TRBV29-1 .
CSVEDPGTGGGELFF TRBJ2-2 TRBV29-1 TRBD1
CAWQSGNNEQFF TRBJ2-1 TRBV30 .